A selection of T cell receptor beta chains follows, all from one sample in a study of response to subunit inactivated influenza vaccine. MiXCR, applied by TCRdb to the RT-PCR reads, yields one record per CDR3 protein. The top ten hold roughly 10% of the sample, which has hundreds of thousands of distinct CDR3 sequences, approximately 14% seen once. The specimen comprised PBMCs from blood, sampled less than 13 days after vaccination. The receptor set was obtained from a man in his forties or fifties who received an inactivated influenza vaccine. The CDR3 runs from the conserved cysteine through the conserved F or W. The order of the fields is CDR3 protein, CDR3 DNA, V gene, clone size, D gene, J gene. The D gene is left open where the match is weak. Size is omitted from some rows. Given values are once, few, many or a class for expanded clones.

CDR3: CSAGDQTGGYGYTF; DNA: TGCAGTGCTGGGGACCAAACTGGGGGCTATGGCTACACCTTC; V: TRBV20-1; size: few; D: NA; J: TRBJ1-2
CDR3: CASSPPRTAYNEQFF; DNA: TGTGCCAGCAGTCCTCCCAGGACTGCTTACAATGAGCAGTTCTTC; V: TRBV12-3/TRBV12-4; size: NA; D: NA; J: TRBJ2-1
CDR3: CSVTITRGGDIQYF; DNA: TGCAGCGTAACCATAACCCGAGGGGGGGACATTCAGTACTTC; V: TRBV29-1; size: few; D: NA; J: TRBJ2-4
CDR3: CASSSMALDTQYF; DNA: TGTGCCAGCAGCTCAATGGCCCTGGATACGCAGTATTTT; V: TRBV7-2; size: NA; D: NA; J: TRBJ2-3
CDR3: CASSLQGGVKNIQYF; DNA: TGTGCCAGCAGCCTACAGGGGGGGGTCAAAAACATTCAGTACTTC; V: TRBV7-9; size: few; D: NA; J: TRBJ2-4
CDR3: CASSVGGGAYNEQFF; DNA: TGTGCCAGCAGCGTAGGCGGGGGCGCTTACAATGAGCAGTTCTTC; V: TRBV9; size: many; D: NA; J: TRBJ2-1
CDR3: CAWSLPRLAGGAVYNEQFF; DNA: TGTGCCTGGAGTTTGCCGAGACTAGCGGGAGGCGCTGTCTACAATGAGCAGTTCTTC; V: TRBV30; size: few; D: TRBD2; J: TRBJ2-1
CDR3: CASSLVGPGSYEQYF; DNA: TGTGCCAGCAGTTTAGTGGGGCCAGGGTCCTACGAGCAGTACTTC; V: TRBV12-3/TRBV12-4; size: many; D: NA; J: TRBJ2-7
CDR3: CASSRGTGSAPTYEQYF; DNA: TGTGCCAGCAGCCGGGGTACAGGAAGTGCCCCGACCTACGAGCAGTACTTC; V: TRBV7-9; size: NA; D: NA; J: TRBJ2-7
CDR3: CASSSLLRDQSTDTQYF; DNA: TGTGCCAGCAGCTCCCTCCTCCGGGACCAAAGCACAGATACGCAGTATTTT; V: TRBV28; size: NA; D: NA; J: TRBJ2-3
CDR3: CASRLGPSGSYEQYF; DNA: TGTGCCAGCCGATTGGGGCCTAGCGGAAGCTACGAGCAGTACTTC; V: TRBV6-1; size: few; D: TRBD2; J: TRBJ2-7
CDR3: CASAFRDRNTEAFF; DNA: TGTGCCAGCGCTTTCCGGGACAGAAACACTGAAGCTTTCTTT; V: TRBV12-3/TRBV12-4; size: NA; D: TRBD1; J: TRBJ1-1
CDR3: CASSLLIPGRYSGANVLTF; DNA: TGTGCCAGCAGTCTTCTGATCCCGGGACGGTACTCTGGGGCCAACGTCCTGACTTTC; V: TRBV28; size: few; D: NA; J: TRBJ2-6
CDR3: CSARADRVTEAFF; DNA: TGCAGTGCTAGAGCAGACAGGGTCACTGAAGCTTTCTTT; V: TRBV20-1; size: NA; D: TRBD1; J: TRBJ1-1
CDR3: CSARDPGLADPFLVQYF; DNA: TGCAGTGCTAGAGACCCGGGACTAGCGGACCCCTTCCTTGTGCAGTACTTC; V: TRBV20-1; size: once; D: TRBD2; J: TRBJ2-7